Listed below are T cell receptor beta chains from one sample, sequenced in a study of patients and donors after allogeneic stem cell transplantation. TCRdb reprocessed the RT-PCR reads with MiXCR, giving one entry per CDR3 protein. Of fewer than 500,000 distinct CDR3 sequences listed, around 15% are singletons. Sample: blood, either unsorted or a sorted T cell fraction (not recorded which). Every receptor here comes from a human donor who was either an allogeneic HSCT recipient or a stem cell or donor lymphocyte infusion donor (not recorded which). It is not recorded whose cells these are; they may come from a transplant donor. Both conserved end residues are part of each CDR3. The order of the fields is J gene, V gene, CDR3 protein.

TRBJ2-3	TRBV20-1	CSAGERYRGTDTQYF
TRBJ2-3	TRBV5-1	CASSLASGVGADTQYF
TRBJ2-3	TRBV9	CASSVAGLAGDTQYF
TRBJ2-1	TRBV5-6	CASSLAGGGENHEQFF
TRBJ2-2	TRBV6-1	CASRSGQGTGELFF
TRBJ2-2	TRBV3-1	CASSYRDRTGELFF
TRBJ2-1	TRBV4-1	CASSLKGPLGLEYNEQFF
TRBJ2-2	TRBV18	CASSYAKGSSLGELFF
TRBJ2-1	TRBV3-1	CASSRLAGNEQFF
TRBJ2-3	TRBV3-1	CASSQAPHRGRVSTDTQYF
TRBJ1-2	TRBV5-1	CASSLDLSGPHTF
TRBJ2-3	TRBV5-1	CASRMSPGSTDTQYF
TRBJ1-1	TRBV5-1	CASSLRTGGMNTEAFF